The present entry profiles one T cell receptor (beta chain) with its context. Its antigen is unidentified. This sample was taken from a study of post-analysis software for immune sequencing data. Study-wide findings and caveats: Controls had lower frequencies than patients of a handful of TRBV segments, which included TRBV5-6, TRBV5-1 and TRBV20-1.

Unique molecular identifiers were built into the TCR beta cDNA libraries. TCRdb re-called the PCR reads with MiXCR, one entry per CDR3 protein. This sample has about half a million distinct CDR3 sequences; 30% to 40% occur once, and the top ten carry 5% to 6%. The trim removed 8 bases at V and 3 bases at J, leaving 7 bases unmatched. The CDR3 has 14 residues. Per germline, CDR1 SEHNR and CDR2 FQNEAQ (reference sequence). Sequencing used blood. The TCR sequence derives from a girl younger than 18 with multiple sclerosis. The chain combines TRBV7-9 with TRBJ1-5; 7 bases agree with TRBD1. The CDR3 DNA reads as TGTGCCAGCGGGACAGAATTTTACAATCAGCCCCAGCATTTT. It encodes CASGTEFYNQPQHF.